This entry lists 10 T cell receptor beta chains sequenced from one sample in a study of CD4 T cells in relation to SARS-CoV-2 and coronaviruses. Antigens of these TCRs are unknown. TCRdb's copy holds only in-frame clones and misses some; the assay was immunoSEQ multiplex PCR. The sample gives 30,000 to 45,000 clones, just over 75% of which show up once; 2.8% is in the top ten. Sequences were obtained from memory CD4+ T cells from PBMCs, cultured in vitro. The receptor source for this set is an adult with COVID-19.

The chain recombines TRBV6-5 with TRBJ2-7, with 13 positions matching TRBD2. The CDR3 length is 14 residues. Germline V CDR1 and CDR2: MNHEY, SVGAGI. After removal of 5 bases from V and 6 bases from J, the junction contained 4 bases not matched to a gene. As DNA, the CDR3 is TGTGCCAGCAGTCGGACTAGCGGGAGACTCGAGCAGTACTTC. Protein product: CASSRTSGRLEQYF.

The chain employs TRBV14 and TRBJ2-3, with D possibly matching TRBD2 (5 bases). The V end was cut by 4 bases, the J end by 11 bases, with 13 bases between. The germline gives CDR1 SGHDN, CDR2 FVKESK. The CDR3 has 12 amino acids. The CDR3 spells CASSPRTGQQYF. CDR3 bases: TGTGCCAGCAGCCCCAGGACTGGCCAGCAGTATTTT.

CDR3 protein: CASSYRREQYF. The CDR3 DNA reads TGTGCCAGCAGTTATCGGAGGGAGCAGTACTTC. The rearrangement links TRBV6-5 to TRBJ2-7, with a weak D call TRBD2 (5 bases). V was pared by 3 bases and J by 7 bases, with 7 bases between. CDR1 MNHEY and CDR2 SVGAGI come from the germline V gene. This CDR3 is built from 11 residues.

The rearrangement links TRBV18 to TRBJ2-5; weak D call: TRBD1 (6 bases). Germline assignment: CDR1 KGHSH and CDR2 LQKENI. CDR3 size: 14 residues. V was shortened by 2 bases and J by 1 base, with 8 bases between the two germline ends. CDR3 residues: CASSPSGAQETQYF. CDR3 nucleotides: TGTGCCAGCTCACCATCAGGGGCCCAAGAGACCCAGTACTTC.

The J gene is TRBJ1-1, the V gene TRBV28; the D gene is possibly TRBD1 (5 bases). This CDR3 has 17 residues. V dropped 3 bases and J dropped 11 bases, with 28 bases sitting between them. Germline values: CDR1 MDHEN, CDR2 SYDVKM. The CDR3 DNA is TGTGCCAGCAGTTTCCCGGAACGCACGGCCGGGGGGTTTCGCGCTTTCTTT. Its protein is CASSFPERTAGGFRAFF.

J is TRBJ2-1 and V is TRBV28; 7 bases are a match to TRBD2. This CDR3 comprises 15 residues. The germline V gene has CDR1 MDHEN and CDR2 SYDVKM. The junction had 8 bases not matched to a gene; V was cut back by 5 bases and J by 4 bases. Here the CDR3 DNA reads TGTGCCAGCAGTGAAAGCGGGGCGCAGTACAATGAGCAGTTCTTC. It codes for CASSESGAQYNEQFF.

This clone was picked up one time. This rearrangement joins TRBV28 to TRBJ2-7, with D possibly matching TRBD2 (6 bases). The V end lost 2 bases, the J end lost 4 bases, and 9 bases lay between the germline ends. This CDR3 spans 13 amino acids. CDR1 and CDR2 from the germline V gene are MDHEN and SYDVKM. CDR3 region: CASSLAGTYEQYF. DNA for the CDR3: TGTGCCAGCAGTTTAGCGGGAACATACGAGCAGTACTTC.

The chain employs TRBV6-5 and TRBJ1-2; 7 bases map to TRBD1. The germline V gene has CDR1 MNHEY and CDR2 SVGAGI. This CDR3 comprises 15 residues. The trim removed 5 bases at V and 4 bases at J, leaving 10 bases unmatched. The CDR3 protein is CASSPRRAGGYGYTF. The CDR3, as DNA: TGTGCCAGCAGTCCAAGGCGGGCAGGGGGCTATGGCTACACCTTC.

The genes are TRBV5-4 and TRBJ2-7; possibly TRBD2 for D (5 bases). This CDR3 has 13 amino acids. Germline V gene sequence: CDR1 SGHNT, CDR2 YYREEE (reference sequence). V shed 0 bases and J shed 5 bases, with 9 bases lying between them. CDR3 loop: CASSLATGDEQYF. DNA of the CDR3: TGTGCCAGCAGCTTGGCAACCGGGGACGAGCAGTACTTC.

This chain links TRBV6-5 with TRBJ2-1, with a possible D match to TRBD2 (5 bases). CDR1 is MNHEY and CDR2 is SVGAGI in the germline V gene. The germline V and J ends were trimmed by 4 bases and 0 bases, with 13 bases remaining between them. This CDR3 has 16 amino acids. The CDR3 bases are TGTGCCAGCAGTTCCCGCCATGGGAGCTCCTACAATGAGCAGTTCTTC. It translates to CASSSRHGSSYNEQFF.